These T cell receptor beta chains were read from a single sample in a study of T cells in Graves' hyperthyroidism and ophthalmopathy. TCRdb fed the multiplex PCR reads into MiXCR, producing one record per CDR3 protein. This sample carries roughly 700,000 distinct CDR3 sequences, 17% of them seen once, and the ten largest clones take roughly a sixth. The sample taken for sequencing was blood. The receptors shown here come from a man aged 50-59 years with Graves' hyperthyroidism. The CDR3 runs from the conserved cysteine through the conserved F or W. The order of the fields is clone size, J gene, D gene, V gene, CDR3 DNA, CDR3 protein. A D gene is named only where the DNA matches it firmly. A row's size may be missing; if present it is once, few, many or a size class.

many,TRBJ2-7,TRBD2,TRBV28,TGTGCCAGCAGCCATCGGGCGGGAGCTCGCTACGAGCAGTACTTC,CASSHRAGARYEQYF
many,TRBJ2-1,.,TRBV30,TGTGCTGTGGACGGGAATGAGCAGTTCTTC,CAVDGNEQFF
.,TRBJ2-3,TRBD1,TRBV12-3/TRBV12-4,TGTGCCAGCAGCCGGGGACAGGGCCGCGGGGATACGCAGTATTTT,CASSRGQGRGDTQYF
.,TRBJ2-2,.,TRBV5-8,TGTGCCAGCAGCTTGGAAATCGGGGAGCTGTTTTTT,CASSLEIGELFF
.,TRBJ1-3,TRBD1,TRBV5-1,TGCGCCAGCAGCTCCGGGACAGGGGTTGGAAACACCATATATTTT,CASSSGTGVGNTIYF
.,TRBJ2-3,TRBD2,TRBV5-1,TGCGCCAGCAGCTTCCCCATCTATAGCGGGAGCGCCTCTAGCACAGATACGCAGTATTTT,CASSFPIYSGSASSTDTQYF
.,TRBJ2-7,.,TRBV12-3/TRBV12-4,TGTGCCAGCACCTTAACAGCTTCCTACGAGCAGTACTTC,CASTLTASYEQYF
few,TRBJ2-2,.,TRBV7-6,TGTGCCAGCAGCTTAGTGGTCCCAACGAACACCGGGGAGCTGTTTTTT,CASSLVVPTNTGELFF
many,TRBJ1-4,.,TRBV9,TGTGCCAGCAGCCTCCACCGGGGGGGTAATGAAAAACTGTTTTTT,CASSLHRGGNEKLFF
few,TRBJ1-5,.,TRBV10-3,TGTGCCATCAGTACCACGGGACGGCCCAATCAGCCCCAGCATTTT,CAISTTGRPNQPQHF
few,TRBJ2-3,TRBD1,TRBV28,TGTGCCAGCAGTTATAGGGGGCAAAATACGCAGTATTTT,CASSYRGQNTQYF
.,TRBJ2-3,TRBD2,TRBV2,TGTGCCAGCAGTGAGGCCCTAACTAGCGGGAGAGGGGATACGCAGTATTTT,CASSEALTSGRGDTQYF
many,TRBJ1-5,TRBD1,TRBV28,TGTGCCAGCAGTTCGTCCACAGGGGGCCAACGGAATCAGCCCCAGCATTTT,CASSSSTGGQRNQPQHF